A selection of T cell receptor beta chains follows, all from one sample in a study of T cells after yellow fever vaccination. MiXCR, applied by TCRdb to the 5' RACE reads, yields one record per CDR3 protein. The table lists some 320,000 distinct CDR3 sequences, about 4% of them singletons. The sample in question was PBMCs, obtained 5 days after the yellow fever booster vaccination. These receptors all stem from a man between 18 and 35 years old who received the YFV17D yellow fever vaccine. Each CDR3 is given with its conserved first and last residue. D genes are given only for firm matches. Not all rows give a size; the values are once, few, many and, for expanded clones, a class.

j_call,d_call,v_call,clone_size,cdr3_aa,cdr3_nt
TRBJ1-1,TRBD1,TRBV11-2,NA,CASSLGGQGSTEAFF,TGTGCCAGCAGCTTAGGAGGACAGGGTAGCACTGAAGCTTTCTTT
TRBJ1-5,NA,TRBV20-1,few,CSARDVGNQPQHF,TGCAGTGCTAGAGACGTGGGCAATCAGCCCCAGCATTTT
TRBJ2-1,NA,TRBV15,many,CATSEMGLGQAEQFF,TGTGCCACCAGCGAAATGGGTCTTGGTCAGGCTGAGCAGTTCTTC
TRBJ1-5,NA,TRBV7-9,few,CAVPGDNNQPQHF,TGTGCCGTACCCGGGGACAATAATCAGCCCCAGCATTTT
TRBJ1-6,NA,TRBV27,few,CASSRQATANSPLHF,TGTGCCAGCAGTCGACAGGCTACTGCTAATTCACCCCTCCACTTT
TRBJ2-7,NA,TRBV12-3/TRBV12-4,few,CASSSEGRVAYEQYF,TGTGCCAGCAGTTCCGAGGGGCGGGTGGCCTACGAGCAGTACTTC
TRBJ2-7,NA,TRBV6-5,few,CASRERQSLYEQYF,TGTGCCAGCAGGGAAAGACAGTCTCTCTACGAGCAGTACTTC
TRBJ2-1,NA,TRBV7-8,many,CASSPRTLASVEQFF,TGTGCCAGCAGCCCGAGGACTCTTGCGAGTGTTGAGCAGTTCTTC
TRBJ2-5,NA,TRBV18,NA,CASSPRGLQETQYF,TGTGCCAGCTCACCACGGGGGCTCCAAGAGACCCAGTACTTC
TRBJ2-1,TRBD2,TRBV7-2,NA,CAAGGYRYNEQFF,TGTGCTGCGGGAGGGTATCGGTACAATGAGCAGTTCTTC
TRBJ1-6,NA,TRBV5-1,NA,CASSLTAVRGSNSPLHF,TGCGCCAGCAGCCTGACGGCGGTAAGAGGATCAAATTCACCCCTCCACTTT
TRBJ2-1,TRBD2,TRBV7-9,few,CASSLLAGGSSYNEQFF,TGTGCCAGCAGCTTACTAGCGGGGGGCAGCTCCTACAATGAGCAGTTCTTC
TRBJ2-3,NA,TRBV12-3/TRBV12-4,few,CASSQKGDSSTDTQYF,TGTGCCAGCAGTCAAAAAGGGGACTCTAGCACAGATACGCAGTATTTT
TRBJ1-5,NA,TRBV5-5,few,CASSLDRVDQPQHF,TGTGCCAGCAGCTTGGACAGGGTAGATCAGCCCCAGCATTTT
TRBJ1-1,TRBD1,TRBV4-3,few,CASSHNRGLNTEAFF,TGCGCCAGCAGCCACAACAGGGGCCTGAACACTGAAGCTTTCTTT
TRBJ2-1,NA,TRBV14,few,CASSQWGNNEQFF,TGTGCCAGCAGCCAATGGGGGAATAATGAGCAGTTCTTC
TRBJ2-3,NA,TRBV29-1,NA,CSVERFPGGTDTQYF,TGCAGCGTTGAAAGGTTCCCTGGTGGGACAGATACGCAGTATTTT
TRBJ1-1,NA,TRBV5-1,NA,CASSIGGTVAFF,TGCGCCAGCAGCATAGGGGGAACTGTAGCTTTCTTT
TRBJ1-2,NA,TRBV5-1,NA,CASSLESTGSYGYTF,TGCGCCAGCAGCTTGGAGTCAACAGGGTCCTATGGCTACACCTTC
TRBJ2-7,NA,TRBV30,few,CAWSVAGVEQYF,TGTGCCTGGAGTGTTGCCGGGGTGGAGCAGTACTTC
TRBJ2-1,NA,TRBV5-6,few,CASITGSSYNEQFF,TGTGCCAGCATCACAGGGAGCTCCTACAATGAGCAGTTCTTC
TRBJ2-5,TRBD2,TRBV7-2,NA,CASSSAFSGGVETQYF,TGTGCCAGCAGCTCCGCATTTAGCGGGGGGGTAGAGACCCAGTACTTC
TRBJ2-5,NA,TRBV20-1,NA,CSARDFSLQETQYF,TGCAGTGCTAGAGATTTCAGTCTACAGGAGACCCAGTACTTC